One and the same sample provided the 10 T cell receptor beta chains below, sequenced in a study of T cell responses to AZD1222 COVID-19 vaccine. Here immunoSEQ multiplex PCR was the method, and the copy in TCRdb shows in-frame clones only, minus some. Altogether tens of thousands of clones are present, around 90% being singletons, with the ten largest covering about 3%. The sequencing used peripheral blood, collected 28 days after the second AZD1222 dose. These receptor sequences come from an adult who received the AZD1222 COVID-19 vaccine.

The chain combines TRBV6-2 or TRBV6-3 with TRBJ2-7; possible D gene TRBD2, 5 bases. This CDR3 is 15 amino acids long. The germline gives CDR1 MNHEY, CDR2 SVGEGT. Trimming took 6 bases from V and 6 from J, leaving 21 bases between them. This CDR3 is CASSPGLGRRGEQYF. CDR3 nucleotides: TGTGCCAGCAGCCCCGGACTGGGCCGTCGGGGCGAGCAGTACTTC.

The chain carries TRBV5-1 and TRBJ1-4; D is undetermined. V was shortened by 4 bases and J by 3 bases, with 13 bases between the two germline ends. In germline, CDR1 is SGHRS, CDR2 YFSETQ. The CDR3 is 15 residues long. CDR3 protein: CASSQRVGANEKLFF. The DNA for the CDR3 is TGCGCCAGCAGCCAGCGGGTGGGAGCTAATGAAAAACTGTTTTTT. Complete variable domain (other parts from reference TRBV5-1 and TRBJ1-4): KAGVTQTPRYLIKTRGQQVTLSCSPISGHRSVSWYQQTPGQGLQFLFEYFSETQRNKGNFPGRFSGRQFSNSRSEMNVSTLELGDSALYLCASSQRVGANEKLFFGSGTQLSVL.

In regard to this clone: Other DNA sequences within the sample encode an identical CDR3. The chain employs TRBV15 and TRBJ1-1, with D possibly being TRBD1 (5 bases). V lost 2 bases and J lost 1, with 5 bases in between. The CDR3 consists of 13 residues. Germline V lookup: CDR1 LNHNV, CDR2 YYDKDF (reference sequence). The CDR3 DNA sequence: TGTGCCACCAGCAGACAGGGGAACACTGAAGCTTTCTTT. Its protein product is CATSRQGNTEAFF.

V and J are TRBV6-5 and TRBJ2-7; possibly TRBD2 for D (5 bases). The CDR3 length is 14 residues. The V end was cut by 7 bases, the J end by 3 bases, with 16 bases between. The V gene's germline CDR1 is MNHEY and CDR2 SVGAGI. Here the CDR3 DNA reads TGTGCCAGCATCGAACCCGGGGTCCGCTACGAGCAGTACTTC. Translating gives CASIEPGVRYEQYF.

This chain connects TRBV6-5 to TRBJ1-5, with 9 nucleotides matching TRBD1. There are 16 residues in the CDR3. V shed 4 bases, J shed 6 bases, and the junction held 10 bases outside the gene matches. CDR1 is MNHEY, CDR2 SVGAGI, per germline. In nucleotides, the CDR3 is TGTGCCAGCAGTTCTATGGGACAGGGAGGCGGTCAGCCCCAGCATTTT. Residues: CASSSMGQGGGQPQHF.

This sequence joins TRBV11-3 and TRBJ1-6; D is unclear. Between the trimmed V and J ends, which lost 4 bases and 7 bases, there was a span of 14 bases. In germline, CDR1 is SGHNT, CDR2 YENEEA. CDR3 size: 15 residues. The CDR3 DNA follows: TGTGCCAGCAGCTCCAGTAGAGTTTTGAATTCACCCCTCCACTTT. Protein product: CASSSSRVLNSPLHF.

The genes are TRBV14 and TRBJ2-5; D may be TRBD2 (6 bases). This CDR3 comprises 14 residues. CDR1 and CDR2 (germline): SGHDN, FVKESK. The V gene lost 6 bases and the J gene lost 5 bases, with 16 bases spanning the gap. The CDR3 region has the DNA TGTGCCAGCAGTCGACATTTGGGAGGCGAGACCCAGTACTTC. Translation gives CASSRHLGGETQYF.

The chain employs TRBV25-1 and TRBJ1-3, with D maybe TRBD1 (5 bases). CDR1 is MGHDK, CDR2 SYGVNS, per germline. This CDR3 has 14 amino acids. V was clipped by 0 bases and J by 7 bases, with 10 bases between them. The CDR3 region is CASSEYGGGNTIYF. In DNA form, the CDR3 reads TGTGCCAGCAGTGAATATGGGGGTGGGAACACCATATATTTT.

The CDR3 spells CASSPAGGGRDTIYF. CDR3 DNA: TGTGCCAGCAGCCCAGCCGGCGGTGGGAGGGACACCATATATTTT. This chain uses TRBV13 with TRBJ1-3, with D unresolved. The germline CDR1 and CDR2 sequences are PRHDT and FYEKMQ (reference sequence). This CDR3 is built from 15 residues. V shed 5 bases and J shed 8 bases, with 19 bases lying between them.

The V gene is TRBV5-1, the J gene TRBJ1-4; 7 positions agree with TRBD1. The germline V gene has CDR1 SGHRS and CDR2 YFSETQ. This CDR3 has 14 amino acids. Trimming removed 3 bases from V and 8 bases from J; junction bases left unmatched: 7. The CDR3: CASSSGRGDEKLFF. CDR3 DNA sequence: TGCGCCAGCAGCTCAGGCAGGGGGGACGAAAAACTGTTTTTT.